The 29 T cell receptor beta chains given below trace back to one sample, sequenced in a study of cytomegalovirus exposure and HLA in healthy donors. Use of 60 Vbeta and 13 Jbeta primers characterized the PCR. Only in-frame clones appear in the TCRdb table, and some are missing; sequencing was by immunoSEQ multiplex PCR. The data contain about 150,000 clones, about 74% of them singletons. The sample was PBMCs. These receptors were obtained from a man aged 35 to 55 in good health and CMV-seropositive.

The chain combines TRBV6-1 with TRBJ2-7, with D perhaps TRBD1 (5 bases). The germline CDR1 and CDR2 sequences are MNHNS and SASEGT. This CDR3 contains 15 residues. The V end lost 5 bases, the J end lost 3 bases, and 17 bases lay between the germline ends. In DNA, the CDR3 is TGTGCCAGCAGTTTGGGCCCGGCAGGGTACTACGAGCAGTACTTC. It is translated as CASSLGPAGYYEQYF.

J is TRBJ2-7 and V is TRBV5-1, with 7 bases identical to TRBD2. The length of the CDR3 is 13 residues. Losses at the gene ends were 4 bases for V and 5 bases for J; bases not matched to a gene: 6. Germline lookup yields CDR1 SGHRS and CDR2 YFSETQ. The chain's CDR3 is CASSLGRANEQYF. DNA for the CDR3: TGCGCCAGCAGCCTAGGGAGGGCCAACGAGCAGTACTTC.

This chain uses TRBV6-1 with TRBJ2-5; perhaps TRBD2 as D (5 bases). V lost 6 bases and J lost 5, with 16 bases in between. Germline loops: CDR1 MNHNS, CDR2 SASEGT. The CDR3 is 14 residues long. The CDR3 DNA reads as TGTGCCAGCAGGTACAGTGGGCCGGGGGAGACCCAGTACTTC. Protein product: CASRYSGPGETQYF.

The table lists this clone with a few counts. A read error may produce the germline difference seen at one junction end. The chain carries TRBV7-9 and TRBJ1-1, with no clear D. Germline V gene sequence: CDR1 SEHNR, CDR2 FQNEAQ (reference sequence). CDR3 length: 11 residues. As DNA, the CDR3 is TGTTCCAGCAGCTTAGAGACAGAAGCTTTCTTT. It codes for CSSSLETEAFF.

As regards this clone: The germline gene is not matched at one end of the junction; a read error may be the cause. The CDR3 region has the DNA TGTTCCAGCAGCTCCCAATACGAGTGGCAGTACTTC. The encoded protein is CSSSSQYEWQYF. The chain has TRBV7-9 and TRBJ2-7; D not certain. Germline V gives CDR1 SEHNR, CDR2 FQNEAQ (reference sequence). This CDR3 has 12 amino acids.

The CDR3, as DNA: TGTGCCAGCAGCGTAACAGGAGTCTCCTACGAGCAGTACTTC. Protein: CASSVTGVSYEQYF. This chain joins TRBV5-4 and TRBJ2-7; a possible D gene is TRBD1 (5 bases). Trimming removed 4 bases from V and 0 bases from J, with 11 bases in between. The CDR3 length is 14 residues. Germline V gene sequence: CDR1 SGHNT, CDR2 YYREEE (reference sequence).

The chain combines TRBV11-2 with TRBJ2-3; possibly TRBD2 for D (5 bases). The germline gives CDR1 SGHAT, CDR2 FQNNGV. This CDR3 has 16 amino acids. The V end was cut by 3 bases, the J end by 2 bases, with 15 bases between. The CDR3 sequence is CASSLENGEFTDTQYF. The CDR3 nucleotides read TGTGCCAGCAGCTTGGAAAACGGGGAATTCACAGATACGCAGTATTTT.

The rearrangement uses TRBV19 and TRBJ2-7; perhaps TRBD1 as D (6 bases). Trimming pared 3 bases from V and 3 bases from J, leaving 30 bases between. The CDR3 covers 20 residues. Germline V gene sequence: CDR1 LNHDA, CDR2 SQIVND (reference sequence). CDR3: CASSIRPVLPAGASYYEQYF. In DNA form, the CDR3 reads TGTGCCAGTAGTATTCGCCCCGTTCTCCCAGCAGGGGCGAGTTACTACGAGCAGTACTTC.

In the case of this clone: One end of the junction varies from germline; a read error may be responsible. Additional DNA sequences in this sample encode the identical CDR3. CDR3 nucleotides: TGCGCCAGCAGCGCGTACAGGGTGCCCTCCTACGAGCAGTACTTC. Encoded protein: CASSAYRVPSYEQYF. The chain combines TRBV7-2 with TRBJ2-7, with a tentative D call TRBD1 (6 bases). The germline gives CDR1 SGHTA, CDR2 FQGNSA. There are 15 residues in the CDR3.

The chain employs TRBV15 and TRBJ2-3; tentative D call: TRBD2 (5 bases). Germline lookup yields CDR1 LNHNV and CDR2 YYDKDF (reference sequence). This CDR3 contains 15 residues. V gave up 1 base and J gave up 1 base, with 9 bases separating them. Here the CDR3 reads CATSRAGRGTDTQYF. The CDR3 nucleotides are TGTGCCACCAGCAGAGCTGGGCGGGGCACAGATACGCAGTATTTT.

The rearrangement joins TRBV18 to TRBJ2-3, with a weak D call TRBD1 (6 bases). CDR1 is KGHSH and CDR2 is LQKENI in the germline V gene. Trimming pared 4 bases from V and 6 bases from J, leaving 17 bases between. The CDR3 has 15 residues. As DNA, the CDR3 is TGTGCCAGCTCACGTCGGGACACCTCCTGGGATACGCAGTATTTT. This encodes CASSRRDTSWDTQYF.

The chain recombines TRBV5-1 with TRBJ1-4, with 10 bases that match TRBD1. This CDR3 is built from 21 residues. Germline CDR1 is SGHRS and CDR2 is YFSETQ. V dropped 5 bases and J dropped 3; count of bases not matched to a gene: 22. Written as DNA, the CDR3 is TGCGCCAGCAGTCGATACGGGACAGGGGTCTCGAGGGGGCTGTCTAATGAAAAACTGTTTTTT. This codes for CASSRYGTGVSRGLSNEKLFF.

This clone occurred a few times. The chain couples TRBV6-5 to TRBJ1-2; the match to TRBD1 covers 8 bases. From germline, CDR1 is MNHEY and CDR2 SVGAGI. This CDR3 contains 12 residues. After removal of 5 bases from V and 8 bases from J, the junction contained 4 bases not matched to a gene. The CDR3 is CASSDAGGGYTF. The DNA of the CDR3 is TGTGCCAGCAGTGACGCAGGGGGCGGCTACACCTTC.

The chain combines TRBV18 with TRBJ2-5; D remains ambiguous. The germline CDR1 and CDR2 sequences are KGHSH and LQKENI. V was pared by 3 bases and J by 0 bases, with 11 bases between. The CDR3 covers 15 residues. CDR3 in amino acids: CASSPITADQETQYF. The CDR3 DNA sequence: TGTGCCAGCTCACCGATAACAGCAGACCAAGAGACCCAGTACTTC. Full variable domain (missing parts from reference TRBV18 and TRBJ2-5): NAGVMQNPRHLVRRRGQEARLRCSPMKGHSHVYWYRQLPEEGLKFMVYLQKENIIDESGMPKERFSAEFPKEGPSILRIQQVVRGDSAAYFCASSPITADQETQYFGPGTRLLVL.

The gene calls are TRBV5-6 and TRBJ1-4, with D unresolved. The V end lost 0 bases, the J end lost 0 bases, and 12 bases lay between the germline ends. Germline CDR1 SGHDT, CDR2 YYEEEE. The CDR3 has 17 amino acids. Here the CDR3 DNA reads TGTGCCAGCAGCTTGGACGGCTACAGATCAACTAATGAAAAACTGTTTTTT. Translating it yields CASSLDGYRSTNEKLFF.

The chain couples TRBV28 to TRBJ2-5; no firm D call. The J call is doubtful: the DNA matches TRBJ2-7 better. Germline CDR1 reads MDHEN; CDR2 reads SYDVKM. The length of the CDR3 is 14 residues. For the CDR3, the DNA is TGTGCCAGCAGTTTATATGGGCCCACCTACGAGCAGTACTTC. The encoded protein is CASSLYGPTYEQYF.

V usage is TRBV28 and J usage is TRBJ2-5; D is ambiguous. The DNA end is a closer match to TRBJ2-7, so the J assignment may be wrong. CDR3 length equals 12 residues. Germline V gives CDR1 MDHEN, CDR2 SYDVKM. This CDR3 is CASNRFVYEQYF. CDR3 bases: TGTGCCAGCAACCGTTTTGTCTACGAGCAGTACTTC.

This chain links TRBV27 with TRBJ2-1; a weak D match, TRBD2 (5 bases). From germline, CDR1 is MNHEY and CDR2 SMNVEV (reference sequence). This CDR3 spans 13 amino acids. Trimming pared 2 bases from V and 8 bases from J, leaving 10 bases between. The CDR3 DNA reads TGTGCCAGCAGTTTACCGGCGGGCGATGAGCAGTTCTTC. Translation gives CASSLPAGDEQFF.

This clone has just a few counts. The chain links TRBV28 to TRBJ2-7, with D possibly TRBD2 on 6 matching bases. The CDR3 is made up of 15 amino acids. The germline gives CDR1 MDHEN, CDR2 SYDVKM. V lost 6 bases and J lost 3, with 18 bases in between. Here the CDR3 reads CASRDYGTTIYEQYF. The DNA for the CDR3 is TGTGCCAGCAGGGACTATGGGACCACCATCTACGAGCAGTACTTC. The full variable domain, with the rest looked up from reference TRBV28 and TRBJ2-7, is DVKVTQSSRYLVKRTGEKVFLECVQDMDHENMFWYRQDPGLGLRLIYFSYDVKMKEKGDIPEGYSVSREKKERFSLILESASTNQTSMYLCASRDYGTTIYEQYFGPGTRLTVT.

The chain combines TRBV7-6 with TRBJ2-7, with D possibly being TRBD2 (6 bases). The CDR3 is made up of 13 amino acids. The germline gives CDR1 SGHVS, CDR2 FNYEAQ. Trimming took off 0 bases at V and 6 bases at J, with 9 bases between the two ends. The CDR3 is CASSLAGGVEQYF. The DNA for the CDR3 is TGTGCCAGCAGCTTAGCAGGAGGGGTCGAGCAGTACTTC.

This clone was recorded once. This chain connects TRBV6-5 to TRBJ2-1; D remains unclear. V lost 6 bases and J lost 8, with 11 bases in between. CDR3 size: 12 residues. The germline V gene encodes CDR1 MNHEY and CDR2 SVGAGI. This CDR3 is CASSKFGYEQFF. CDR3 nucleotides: TGTGCCAGCAGCAAATTCGGGTATGAGCAGTTCTTC.

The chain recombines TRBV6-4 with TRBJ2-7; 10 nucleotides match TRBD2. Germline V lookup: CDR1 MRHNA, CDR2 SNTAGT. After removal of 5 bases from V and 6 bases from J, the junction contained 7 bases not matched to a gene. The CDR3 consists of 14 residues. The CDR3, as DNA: TGTGCCAGCAGTCCGCTAGCGGGAGCCGGCGAGCAGTACTTC. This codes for CASSPLAGAGEQYF.

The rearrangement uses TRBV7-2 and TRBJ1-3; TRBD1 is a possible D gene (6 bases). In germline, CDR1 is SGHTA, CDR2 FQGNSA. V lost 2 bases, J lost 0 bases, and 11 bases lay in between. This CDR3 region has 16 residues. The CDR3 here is CASSLQQGISGNTIYF. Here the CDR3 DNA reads TGTGCCAGCAGCTTACAACAGGGCATCTCTGGAAACACCATATATTTT.

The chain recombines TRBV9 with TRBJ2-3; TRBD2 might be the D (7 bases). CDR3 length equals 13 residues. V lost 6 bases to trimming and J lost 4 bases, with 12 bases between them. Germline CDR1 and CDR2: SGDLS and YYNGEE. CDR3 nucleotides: TGTGCCAGCACTTCGGGGGGCCCAGATACGCAGTATTTT. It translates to CASTSGGPDTQYF.

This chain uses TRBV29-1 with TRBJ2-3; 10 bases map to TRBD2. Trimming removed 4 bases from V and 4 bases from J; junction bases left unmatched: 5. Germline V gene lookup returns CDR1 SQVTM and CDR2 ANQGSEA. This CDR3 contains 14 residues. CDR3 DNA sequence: TGCAGCGTTGCGACGAGCGGGAGGGCAGATACGCAGTATTTT. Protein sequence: CSVATSGRADTQYF.

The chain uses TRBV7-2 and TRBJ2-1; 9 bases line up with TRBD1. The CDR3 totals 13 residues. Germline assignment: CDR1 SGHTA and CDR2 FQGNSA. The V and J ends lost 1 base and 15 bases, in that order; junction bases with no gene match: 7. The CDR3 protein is CASSLGTGAEGFF. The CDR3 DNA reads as TGTGCCAGCAGCTTAGGGACAGGGGCCGAGGGGTTCTTC.

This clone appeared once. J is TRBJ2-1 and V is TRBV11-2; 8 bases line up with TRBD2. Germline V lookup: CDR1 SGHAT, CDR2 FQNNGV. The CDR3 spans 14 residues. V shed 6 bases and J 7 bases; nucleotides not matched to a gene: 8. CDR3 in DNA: TGTGCCAGCAGTCTGGTGGTAGCGGGGAATGAGCAGTTCTTC. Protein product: CASSLVVAGNEQFF.

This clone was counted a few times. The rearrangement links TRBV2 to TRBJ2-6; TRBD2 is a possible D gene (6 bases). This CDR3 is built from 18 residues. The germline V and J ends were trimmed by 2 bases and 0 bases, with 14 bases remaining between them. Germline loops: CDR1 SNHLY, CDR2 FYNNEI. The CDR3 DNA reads TGTGCCAGCAGTGAAAGAGGACGGGAGAGCTCTGGGGCCAACGTCCTGACTTTC. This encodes CASSERGRESSGANVLTF.

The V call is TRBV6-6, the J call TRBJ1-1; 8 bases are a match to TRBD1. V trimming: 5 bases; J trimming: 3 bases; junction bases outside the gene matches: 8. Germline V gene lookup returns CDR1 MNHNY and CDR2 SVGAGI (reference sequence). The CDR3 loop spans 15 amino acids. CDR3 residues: CASSDEQGGYTEAFF. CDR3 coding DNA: TGTGCCAGCAGTGACGAACAGGGGGGGTACACTGAAGCTTTCTTT.